The 26 T cell receptor beta chains in this list originate from one sample, sequenced in a study of blood T cell repertoires in COVID-19. The assay was immunoSEQ multiplex PCR, and TCRdb's table has in-frame clones only and misses some. The sample carries approximately 100,000 clones, about 85% recorded once. Source material: peripheral blood. These receptor sequences come from a man aged 80 or over with acute or convalescent COVID-19.

This CDR3 is CASRGTSGSHETQYF. CDR3 nucleotide sequence: TGTGCCAGTAGAGGGACTAGCGGGAGCCATGAGACCCAGTACTTC. The chain uses TRBV19 and TRBJ2-5, with 14 bases fitting TRBD2. Germline V gene sequence: CDR1 LNHDA, CDR2 SQIVND (reference sequence). V lost 6 bases and J lost 5; bases outside the gene matches: 5. This CDR3 is built from 15 residues.

V gene TRBV25-1 combines with J gene TRBJ1-3, with 10 bases identical to TRBD1. The ends lost 0 bases at V and 2 bases at J; junction bases unmatched: 7. The CDR3 extends over 18 amino acids. Germline CDR1 and CDR2: MGHDK and SYGVNS. The CDR3 DNA reads as TGTGCCAGCAGTGAATACAGTGGGACAGGGGCGGCTGGAAACACCATATATTTT. Translating it yields CASSEYSGTGAAGNTIYF.

The chain carries TRBV5-6 and TRBJ2-1, with TRBD2 matching over 7 bases. This CDR3 contains 16 residues. CDR1 is SGHDT and CDR2 is YYEEEE in the germline V gene. With 5 bases clipped from V and 5 bases from J, the junction kept 13 bases outside the gene matches. CDR3 sequence reads: CASSAGRLAANNEQFF. The CDR3 DNA reads TGTGCCAGCAGTGCGGGACGGCTAGCGGCCAACAATGAGCAGTTCTTC.

V usage is TRBV18 and J usage is TRBJ1-2; the D gene is possibly TRBD1 (5 bases). The V end lost 3 bases, the J end lost 7 bases, and 9 bases lay between the germline ends. CDR1 and CDR2 (germline): KGHSH, LQKENI. The CDR3 is 12 residues long. DNA for the CDR3: TGTGCCAGCTCACCGGAGGGGAGTGGCTACACCTTC. This codes for CASSPEGSGYTF.

The rearrangement uses TRBV28 and TRBJ2-7; possibly TRBD1 for D (5 bases). The CDR3 runs to 15 residues. The germline V gene has CDR1 MDHEN and CDR2 SYDVKM. Trimming shortened V by 3 bases and J by 4 bases, and 16 bases separated the two germline ends. CDR3 in amino acids: CASSFQGVAGYEQYF. CDR3 sequence (DNA): TGTGCCAGCAGTTTTCAAGGGGTTGCAGGGTACGAGCAGTACTTC.

The gene calls are TRBV24-1 and TRBJ2-5; TRBD2 matches at 8 bases. The V gene's germline CDR1 is KGHDR and CDR2 SFDVKD. This CDR3 has 16 residues. Trimming cost V 10 bases and J 2 bases; bases outside gene matches: 14. The CDR3 here is CATQAGAGLEQETQYF. CDR3 sequence (DNA): TGTGCCACGCAAGCAGGAGCGGGACTAGAACAAGAGACCCAGTACTTC.

V is TRBV24-1 and J is TRBJ2-1; 10 bases are shared with TRBD2. Trimming cost V 9 bases and J 5 bases; bases outside gene matches: 3. The germline V gene encodes CDR1 KGHDR and CDR2 SFDVKD. The CDR3 loop spans 13 amino acids. The CDR3 loop reads CATRGTSDNEQFF. The CDR3 DNA sequence: TGTGCCACCCGCGGGACTAGCGACAATGAGCAGTTCTTC.

J is TRBJ1-5 and V is TRBV19, with 9 bases that match TRBD1. Germline CDR1 and CDR2: LNHDA and SQIVND (reference sequence). The CDR3 extends over 15 amino acids. Germline trimming cut 8 bases from V and 4 bases from J; bases unmatched to any gene: 9. This CDR3 reads CASHTTGGFNQPQHF. CDR3 bases: TGTGCCAGTCATACGACAGGGGGGTTTAATCAGCCCCAGCATTTT. The full variable domain, rest sourced from reference TRBV19 and TRBJ1-5, is DGGITQSPKYLFRKEGQNVTLSCEQNLNHDAMYWYRQDPGQGLRLIYYSQIVNDFQKGDIAEGYSVSREKKESFPLTVTSAQKNPTAFYLCASHTTGGFNQPQHFGDGTRLSIL.

Only a few counts were recorded for this clone. The chain uses TRBV7-9 and TRBJ1-5; D ambiguous. V lost 4 bases to trimming and J lost 5 bases, with 9 bases between them. The germline CDR1 and CDR2 sequences are SEHNR and FQNEAQ (reference sequence). This CDR3 is 13 amino acids long. The DNA of the CDR3 is TGTGCCAGCAGCTCGTTCGGGGATCAGCCCCAGCATTTT. This gives the protein CASSSFGDQPQHF.

The sample holds a few counts of this clone. The V call is TRBV28, the J call TRBJ1-2; no clear D gene. V gave up 4 bases and J gave up 7 bases, with 7 bases separating them. The germline gives CDR1 MDHEN, CDR2 SYDVKM. This CDR3 has 11 residues. The CDR3 DNA reads as TGTGCCAGCAGTTCCCTTTCTGGCTACACCTTC. This codes for CASSSLSGYTF.

The genes are TRBV27 and TRBJ2-5; tentatively, D is TRBD1 (6 bases). The CDR3 is 16 amino acids. V shed 5 bases and J shed 1 base, with 17 bases lying between them. Germline V gene sequence: CDR1 MNHEY, CDR2 SMNVEV (reference sequence). This CDR3 reads CASSRKTGISQETQYF. The CDR3 DNA follows: TGTGCCAGCAGTAGAAAGACAGGAATAAGCCAAGAGACCCAGTACTTC.

J is TRBJ1-3 and V is TRBV12-3 or TRBV12-4; D ambiguous. Trimming removed 5 bases at V and 3 bases at J, with 5 bases between. The length of the CDR3 is 12 residues. The CDR3 loop reads CASSRGGNTIYF. DNA for the CDR3: TGTGCCAGCAGTCGAGGTGGAAACACCATATATTTT.

This chain uses TRBV5-4 with TRBJ2-5, with 11 bases matching TRBD1. Germline V CDR1 and CDR2: SGHNT, YYREEE (reference sequence). J gave up 5 bases and V 3 bases, and 9 bases lay outside the gene matches. The CDR3 has 16 residues. The CDR3 sequence: CASSSEWTGGRETQYF. CDR3 DNA: TGTGCCAGCAGCTCAGAATGGACAGGGGGCAGGGAGACCCAGTACTTC.

The genes are TRBV3-1 (or the pseudogene TRBV3-2) and TRBJ2-3; 8 bases agree with TRBD2. J lost 1 base, V lost 4 bases, and 10 bases had no gene match. In germline, CDR1 is LGHDT, CDR2 YNNKEL (reference sequence). This CDR3 comprises 17 residues. Here the CDR3 DNA reads TGTGCCAGCAGCCTCAACAAGGGACTAGGGGGCACAGATACGCAGTATTTT. It yields the protein CASSLNKGLGGTDTQYF.

The chain has TRBV19 and TRBJ2-2, with D possibly TRBD1 on 6 matching bases. V was pared by 3 bases and J by 2 bases, with 10 bases between. The V gene's germline CDR1 is LNHDA and CDR2 SQIVND (reference sequence). The CDR3 loop spans 15 amino acids. This chain's CDR3 is CASSISGENTGELFF. The CDR3 DNA follows: TGTGCCAGTAGTATTTCAGGGGAAAACACCGGGGAGCTGTTTTTT. Based on the CDR3 plus reference TRBV19 and TRBJ2-2, the full variable domain is DGGITQSPKYLFRKEGQNVTLSCEQNLNHDAMYWYRQDPGQGLRLIYYSQIVNDFQKGDIAEGYSVSREKKESFPLTVTSAQKNPTAFYLCASSISGENTGELFFGEGSRLTVL.

CDR3 sequence: CASSYGDMIAKNIQYF. The CDR3 DNA reads as TGTGCCAGCAGTTACGGGGACATGATAGCCAAAAACATTCAGTACTTC. The chain joins TRBV6-2 or TRBV6-3 to TRBJ2-4; tentatively, D is TRBD1 (6 bases). V was clipped by 2 bases and J by 0 bases, with 11 bases between them. The length of the CDR3 is 16 residues. Germline values: CDR1 MNHEY, CDR2 SVGEGT.

The table lists this clone with a few counts. The chain joins TRBV6-5 to TRBJ1-5; TRBD1 matches at 9 bases. V trimming: 6 bases; J trimming: 4 bases; junction bases outside the gene matches: 7. Germline lookup yields CDR1 MNHEY and CDR2 SVGAGI. The CDR3 spans 15 residues. DNA for the CDR3: TGTGCCAGCAGCATGGACAGGGGAGCTAATCAGCCCCAGCATTTT. Translated: CASSMDRGANQPQHF.

V gene TRBV18 combines with J gene TRBJ2-7; maybe TRBD2 (5 bases). V shed 3 bases and J shed 6 bases, with 9 bases lying between them. Germline values: CDR1 KGHSH, CDR2 LQKENI. This CDR3 is 12 amino acids long. CDR3 protein: CASSPQAAEQYF. CDR3 bases: TGTGCCAGCTCACCCCAAGCGGCCGAGCAGTACTTC. Looking up the rest from reference TRBV18 and TRBJ2-7 gives the full variable domain: NAGVMQNPRHLVRRRGQEARLRCSPMKGHSHVYWYRQLPEEGLKFMVYLQKENIIDESGMPKERFSAEFPKEGPSILRIQQVVRGDSAAYFCASSPQAAEQYFGPGTRLTVT.

The chain links TRBV6-2 or TRBV6-3 to TRBJ2-3; 12 bases line up with TRBD2. CDR3 size: 17 residues. V shed 0 bases and J 6 bases; nucleotides not matched to a gene: 7. The V gene's germline CDR1 is MNHEY and CDR2 SVGEGT. The CDR3 loop reads CASSYSTSGSGEDTQYF. The CDR3 DNA follows: TGTGCCAGCAGTTACTCGACTAGCGGGAGTGGAGAGGATACGCAGTATTTT.

The gene calls are TRBV5-1 and TRBJ2-2, with TRBD1 matching 7 bases. This CDR3 region has 15 residues. With V trimmed by 4 bases and J by 6 bases, 9 bases remained unmatched. The V gene's germline CDR1 is SGHRS and CDR2 YFSETQ. CDR3 residues: CASSQGQVAAGELFF. CDR3 sequence (DNA): TGCGCCAGCAGCCAAGGACAGGTGGCGGCCGGGGAGCTGTTTTTT.

The chain joins TRBV18 to TRBJ1-5; weak D call: TRBD1 (6 bases). The germline V and J ends were trimmed by 0 bases and 3 bases, with 15 bases remaining between them. This CDR3 region has 17 residues. Germline V gene data show CDR1 as KGHSH and CDR2 as LQKENI. This CDR3 reads CASSPPISTGDNQPQHF. The CDR3 region has the DNA TGTGCCAGCTCACCACCCATTTCGACAGGAGACAATCAGCCCCAGCATTTT.

This clone appeared a few times. The chain links TRBV18 to TRBJ1-6, with D possibly TRBD1 on 6 matching bases. The CDR3 is 16 residues long. The germline gives CDR1 KGHSH, CDR2 LQKENI. The V end lost 5 bases, the J end lost 4 bases, and 15 bases lay between the germline ends. CDR3 in DNA: TGTGCCAGCTCAGTGGCCCCGGACAGTTATAATTCACCCCTCCACTTT. Its protein is CASSVAPDSYNSPLHF.

The gene calls are TRBV7-2 and TRBJ2-2; 10 bases agree with TRBD1. V shed 2 bases, J shed 7 bases, and the junction held 7 bases outside the gene matches. Germline lookup yields CDR1 SGHTA and CDR2 FQGNSA. This CDR3 spans 16 amino acids. The CDR3 is CASSLKTGGAGGELFF. Written as DNA, the CDR3 is TGTGCCAGCAGCTTAAAGACAGGGGGCGCCGGCGGGGAGCTGTTTTTT.

About this clone: Other DNA sequences from this sample encode an identical CDR3 as well. CDR3 amino acids: CASSLAGGADTQYF. The CDR3 DNA follows: TGTGCCAGCAGCTTGGCGGGGGGGGCAGATACGCAGTATTTT. The rearrangement joins TRBV5-4 to TRBJ2-3; 8 bases line up with TRBD2. The CDR3 extends over 14 amino acids. J was trimmed by 4 bases and V by 0 bases; bases with no gene match: 1. The V gene's germline CDR1 is SGHNT and CDR2 YYREEE (reference sequence).

The rearrangement joins TRBV24-1 to TRBJ1-5; TRBD1 might be the D (5 bases). The ends were cut back, 4 bases at V and 7 bases at J, with 7 bases in the middle. The germline V gene has CDR1 KGHDR and CDR2 SFDVKD. The length of the CDR3 is 12 residues. CDR3 in DNA: TGTGCCACCAGTGAACCAGGGCAGCCCCAGCATTTT. Translation gives CATSEPGQPQHF.

This clone has only one observation. The chain has TRBV6-5 and TRBJ1-2; D uncertain. CDR3 size: 12 residues. V was clipped by 6 bases and J by 1 base, with 6 bases between them. Germline-derived CDR1 and CDR2 are MNHEY and SVGAGI. This CDR3 is CASRINNYGYTF. CDR3 coding DNA: TGTGCCAGCAGAATAAATAACTATGGCTACACCTTC.